Below are 4 T cell receptor beta chains sequenced from a single sample in a study of T cell responses to AZD1222 COVID-19 vaccine. The data were produced by immunoSEQ multiplex PCR, yet TCRdb's version contains in-frame clones alone and is incomplete. This sample has about 100,000 clones, with 87% found just once. The sequencing here drew on peripheral blood, taken 28 days after the second AZD1222 dose. All receptors derive from an adult who received the AZD1222 COVID-19 vaccine.

V and J are TRBV7-3 and TRBJ1-5; 8 positions match TRBD1. The CDR3 consists of 14 residues. J lost 2 bases, V lost 5 bases, and 2 bases had no gene match. Germline V gives CDR1 SGHTA, CDR2 FQGTGA. CDR3: CASSPGGGNQPQHF. CDR3 sequence (DNA): TGTGCCAGCAGCCCAGGGGGCGGCAATCAGCCCCAGCATTTT.

This chain uses TRBV27 with TRBJ1-1; 8 bases map to TRBD1. Germline V gene lookup returns CDR1 MNHEY and CDR2 SMNVEV (reference sequence). This CDR3 contains 16 residues. With V trimmed by 2 bases and J by 1 base, 6 bases remained unmatched. The CDR3 DNA reads TGTGCCAGCAGTTTACCCACCGGGACAGGGAACACTGAAGCTTTCTTT. This translates into CASSLPTGTGNTEAFF.

In its sample, this clone was seen a few times. This chain links TRBV6-2 or TRBV6-3 with TRBJ2-1; 7 bases match TRBD2. Per the germline V gene, CDR1 is MNHEY and CDR2 is SVGEGT. After removal of 3 bases from V and 10 bases from J, the junction contained 3 bases not matched to a gene. CDR3 length: 12 residues. The CDR3 here is CASSYRAGEQFF. The CDR3 DNA reads TGTGCCAGCAGTTATAGAGCGGGGGAGCAGTTCTTC.

The V gene is TRBV10-3, the J gene TRBJ1-2; no definite D call. The germline V gene has CDR1 ENHRY and CDR2 SYGVKD. The CDR3 length is 12 residues. The V gene lost 5 bases and the J gene lost 7 bases, with 11 bases spanning the gap. Here the CDR3 reads CAISSGEGGYTF. For the CDR3, the DNA is TGTGCCATCAGTTCCGGAGAGGGTGGCTACACCTTC.